What follows are 9 T cell receptor beta chains derived from one specimen sequenced in a study of T cells in Graves' hyperthyroidism and ophthalmopathy. Amplification targeted TCR beta CDR3 regions from RNA transcripts. First-round RT-PCR of the TCR CDR3 relied on the HTBI primer set. TCRdb independently ran MiXCR on the multiplex PCR reads; one entry per CDR3 protein. This table has 500,000 to 600,000 distinct CDR3 sequences, around 45% appearing once. Sequencing input: peripheral blood or thyroid tissue (not recorded which). The receptors were sampled from a woman aged 18-29 years with Graves' hyperthyroidism.

This chain connects TRBV6-6 to TRBJ1-1; TRBD1 might be the D (5 bases). The V end lost 4 bases, the J end lost 7 bases, and 13 bases lay between the germline ends. The germline V gene encodes CDR1 MNHNY and CDR2 SVGAGI (reference sequence). The CDR3 contains 13 residues. The CDR3 DNA is TGTGCCAGCAGTTTAGGGGTTTTGTTTGAAGCTTTCTTT. This gives the protein CASSLGVLFEAFF.

The CDR3 loop reads CASSEDQSTYEQYF. The CDR3 DNA is TGTGCCAGCAGTGAAGATCAGTCAACCTACGAGCAGTACTTC. The genes are TRBV2 and TRBJ2-7, with D uncertain. Germline CDR1 is SNHLY and CDR2 is FYNNEI. The V end lost 1 base, the J end lost 2 bases, and 9 bases lay between the germline ends. This CDR3 has 14 amino acids.

Many counts were recorded for this clonotype. This rearrangement joins TRBV7-9 to TRBJ1-1; the D is unclear. Trimming removed 5 bases from V and 0 bases from J, with 10 bases in between. Germline V gene lookup returns CDR1 SEHNR and CDR2 FQNEAQ (reference sequence). This CDR3 comprises 14 residues. The CDR3 bases are TGTGCCAGCAGCGCCCCGACGGTGAACACTGAAGCTTTCTTT. Translated, it gives CASSAPTVNTEAFF.

At least ten counts were recorded for this clonotype. The chain has TRBV7-2 and TRBJ1-1; D is undetermined. This CDR3 comprises 15 residues. Trimming shortened V by 1 base and J by 0 bases, and 9 bases separated the two germline ends. Looked up from germline, CDR1 is SGHTA and CDR2 is FQGNSA. CDR3 sequence reads: CASSLDQAMNTEAFF. The CDR3 DNA sequence: TGTGCCAGCAGCTTAGATCAGGCCATGAACACTGAAGCTTTCTTT.

This chain links TRBV2 with TRBJ1-4; D gene unclear. The germline gives CDR1 SNHLY, CDR2 FYNNEI. The CDR3 covers 12 residues. Trimming pared 8 bases from V and 16 bases from J, leaving 20 bases between. The CDR3 protein is CASGPPSNEQFF. DNA of the CDR3: TGTGCCAGCGGCCCCCCAAGCAATGAGCAGTTTTTT.

V usage is TRBV20-1 and J usage is TRBJ2-2; 13 bases are a match to TRBD2. V was pared by 2 bases and J by 3 bases, with 12 bases of the junction left unmatched. The V gene's germline CDR1 is DFQATT and CDR2 SNEGSKA (reference sequence). The length of the CDR3 is 19 residues. CDR3 residues: CSARKLAGGSDTYTGELFF. Written as DNA, the CDR3 is TGCAGTGCTAGAAAACTAGCGGGAGGGTCCGATACCTACACCGGGGAGCTGTTTTTT.

Concerning this clonotype: One end of the junction varies from germline; a read error may be responsible. This chain joins TRBV18 and TRBJ1-1, with unresolved D. CDR3 length: 13 residues. CDR1 and CDR2 from the germline V gene are KGHSH and LQKENI. The CDR3 bases are TGTGCCGGCTCATATGACGTGAACACTGAAGCTTTCTTT. Translation: CAGSYDVNTEAFF.

The gene calls are TRBV7-2 and TRBJ2-2; 8 bases map to TRBD1. J was trimmed by 0 bases and V by 4 bases; bases with no gene match: 4. Germline assignment: CDR1 SGHTA and CDR2 FQGNSA. The CDR3 extends over 16 amino acids. The CDR3 is CASSSPTGANTGELFF. CDR3 in DNA: TGTGCCAGCAGCTCACCGACAGGGGCGAACACCGGGGAGCTGTTTTTT. Full variable domain (outside the CDR3, taken from reference TRBV7-2 and TRBJ2-2): GAGVSQSPSNKVTEKGKDVELRCDPISGHTALYWYRQSLGQGLEFLIYFQGNSAPDKSGLPSDRFSAERTGGSVSTLTIQRTQQEDSAVYLCASSSPTGANTGELFFGEGSRLTVL.

This clonotype was detected ten times or more. The rearrangement uses TRBV20-1 and TRBJ2-7; D is possibly TRBD1 or TRBD2 (5 bases each). Germline values: CDR1 DFQATT, CDR2 SNEGSKA (reference sequence). The CDR3 runs to 14 residues. Trimming left V 3 bases short and J 5 bases short, with 17 bases between. CDR3 amino acids: CSARGDQSYHEQYF. The CDR3 DNA follows: TGCAGTGCTAGGGGGGACCAGTCTTACCACGAGCAGTACTTC.